A single sample is the source of the 20 T cell receptor beta chains below, sequenced in a study of response to subunit inactivated influenza vaccine. TCRdb processed the RT-PCR reads anew with MiXCR; each CDR3 protein has one entry. The sample yields around 580,000 distinct CDR3 sequences, 12% to 15% seen once. The sample in question was PBMCs from blood, obtained less than 13 days after vaccination. The receptors derive from a man aged 45 to 65 who received an inactivated influenza vaccine.

This clonotype was counted only a few times. The rearrangement links TRBV7-8 to TRBJ2-5, with a possible D match to TRBD1 (10 bases). The CDR3 is 20 residues long. The V gene's germline CDR1 is SGHVS and CDR2 FQNEAQ. Trimming removed 2 bases from V and 2 bases from J, with 27 bases in between. CDR3: CASSLRQGASGLALQETQYF. CDR3 DNA: TGTGCCAGCAGCTTACGACAGGGGGCCTCGGGACTAGCTTTACAAGAGACCCAGTACTTC.

The CDR3 sequence: CSVGGRGGTYEQYF. In DNA form, the CDR3 reads TGCAGCGTTGGGGGCCGCGGAGGGACCTACGAGCAGTACTTC. This chain uses TRBV29-1 with TRBJ2-7, with D possibly matching TRBD2 (6 bases). The CDR3 length is 14 residues. V was trimmed by 4 bases and J by 2 bases, leaving 15 bases between them. Germline loops: CDR1 SQVTM, CDR2 ANQGSEA.

This clonotype has just a few counts. This rearrangement joins TRBV28 to TRBJ2-7, with 7 bases aligning to TRBD1. CDR3 length: 17 residues. Trimming cost V 3 bases and J 0 bases; bases outside gene matches: 11. CDR1 and CDR2 (germline): MDHEN, SYDVKM. DNA for the CDR3: TGTGCCAGCAGTTTTGGGACAGCTAAAACCTTCTCCTACGAGCAGTACTTC. Protein product: CASSFGTAKTFSYEQYF.

V is TRBV7-8 and J is TRBJ2-5, with TRBD2 matching over 10 bases. The CDR3 extends over 16 amino acids. CDR1 SGHVS and CDR2 FQNEAQ come from the germline V gene. V was pared by 2 bases and J by 4 bases, with 7 bases of the junction left unmatched. CDR3 protein: CASSLSRLAGIETQYF. The DNA of the CDR3 is TGTGCCAGCAGCTTATCTAGACTAGCGGGTATAGAGACCCAGTACTTC.

This clonotype was detected a few times. The V gene is TRBV20-1, the J gene TRBJ1-2; a weak D match, TRBD1 (5 bases). V shed 4 bases and J shed 8 bases, with 20 bases lying between them. CDR1 is DFQATT, CDR2 SNEGSKA, per germline (reference sequence). The CDR3 spans 14 residues. In DNA, the CDR3 is TGCAGTGCTAATGCAGGGAGCTTGTACGGCGGCTACACCTTC. Its protein product is CSANAGSLYGGYTF.

Details on this clonotype: The junction departs from germline at one end; a sequencing error may be responsible. The rearrangement uses TRBV20-1 and TRBJ1-1; D possibly corresponds to TRBD1 (5 bases). The CDR3 length is 12 residues. Germline V gives CDR1 DFQATT, CDR2 SNEGSKA (reference sequence). CDR3 in amino acids: CSAGTMNTEAFF. CDR3 DNA: TGCAGTGCTGGGACCATGAATACTGAAGCTTTCTTT.

This clonotype was picked up a small number of times. The J gene is TRBJ2-1, the V gene TRBV20-1; the match to TRBD2 covers 7 bases. CDR3 length: 16 amino acids. The ends lost 6 bases at V and 2 bases at J; junction bases unmatched: 13. Germline assignment: CDR1 DFQATT and CDR2 SNEGSKA (reference sequence). CDR3 sequence reads: CSAPRRASGAYNEQFF. The DNA of the CDR3 is TGCAGTGCACCCCGAAGGGCTAGCGGAGCCTACAATGAGCAGTTCTTC.

The rearrangement uses TRBV6-2 or TRBV6-3 and TRBJ2-7; possibly TRBD1 or TRBD2 for D (5 bases each). V was trimmed by 6 bases and J by 3 bases, leaving 18 bases between them. The CDR3 covers 15 residues. Germline CDR1 is MNHEY and CDR2 is SVGEGT. CDR3 region: CASRPPGAVIYEQYF. In DNA form, the CDR3 reads TGTGCCAGCAGGCCTCCCGGGGCAGTCATCTACGAGCAGTACTTC.

In its sample, this clonotype was seen many times. The rearrangement uses TRBV12-3 or TRBV12-4 and TRBJ2-3; D may be TRBD1 (5 bases). This CDR3 has 14 residues. V gave up 5 bases and J gave up 2 bases, with 11 bases separating them. The CDR3 region is CASSLRQNTDTQYF. The CDR3 DNA sequence: TGTGCCAGCAGTCTCAGACAGAACACAGATACGCAGTATTTT.

The V call is TRBV11-1, the J call TRBJ2-3, with D hard to call. This CDR3 contains 18 residues. The germline CDR1 and CDR2 sequences are SGHAT and FQDESV (reference sequence). V was cut by 5 bases and J by 1 base, with 22 bases left in between. This CDR3 reads CASSKGVLGKGRTDTQYF. The CDR3 DNA sequence: TGTGCCAGCAGCAAAGGAGTCTTGGGGAAGGGTCGCACAGATACGCAGTATTTT.

The chain recombines TRBV7-8 with TRBJ2-2; 7 bases are a match to TRBD1. The length of the CDR3 is 15 residues. Germline V gives CDR1 SGHVS, CDR2 FQNEAQ. V lost 5 bases to trimming and J lost 4 bases; unmatched junction nucleotides: 7. For the CDR3, the DNA is TGTGCCAGCAGCATGGGACAGAAGCTCACCGGGGAGCTGTTTTTT. Residues: CASSMGQKLTGELFF. The variable domain in full, completed from reference TRBV7-8 and TRBJ2-2, reads GAGVSQSPRYKVAKRGQDVALRCDPISGHVSLFWYQQALGQGPEFLTYFQNEAQLDKSGLPSDRFFAERPEGSVSTLKIQRTQQEDSAVYLCASSMGQKLTGELFFGEGSRLTVL.

This clonotype appeared a few times. J is TRBJ2-7 and V is TRBV6-5, with 9 nucleotides matching TRBD2. Trimming removed 3 bases from V and 5 bases from J; junction bases left unmatched: 5. In germline, CDR1 is MNHEY, CDR2 SVGAGI. This CDR3 has 14 amino acids. CDR3 residues: CASSYSSGDDEQYF. The CDR3 coding sequence is TGTGCCAGCAGTTATTCTAGCGGGGACGACGAGCAGTACTTC.

V and J are TRBV19 and TRBJ2-7; 7 bases map to TRBD1. J was trimmed by 2 bases and V by 1 base; bases with no gene match: 2. The CDR3 has 14 amino acids. Per the germline V gene, CDR1 is LNHDA and CDR2 is SQIVND (reference sequence). In nucleotides, the CDR3 is TGTGCCAGTAGTATAGGGGACAGCGCCTACGAGCAGTACTTC. Amino acid sequence: CASSIGDSAYEQYF. The variable domain in full, completed from reference TRBV19 and TRBJ2-7, reads DGGITQSPKYLFRKEGQNVTLSCEQNLNHDAMYWYRQDPGQGLRLIYYSQIVNDFQKGDIAEGYSVSREKKESFPLTVTSAQKNPTAFYLCASSIGDSAYEQYFGPGTRLTVT.

This clonotype came up a few times. The gene calls are TRBV4-1 and TRBJ2-1; 7 nucleotides line up with TRBD2. There are 15 residues in the CDR3. The ends lost 5 bases at V and 4 bases at J; junction bases unmatched: 8. CDR1 is MGHRA, CDR2 YSYEKL, per germline. The CDR3: CASSARASGYNEQFF. In DNA, the CDR3 is TGCGCCAGCAGCGCGCGGGCTAGCGGATACAATGAGCAGTTCTTC.

This clonotype was detected only a few times. The chain couples TRBV5-1 to TRBJ2-5; D might be TRBD1 (6 bases). Germline CDR1 is SGHRS and CDR2 is YFSETQ. The V gene lost 2 bases and the J gene lost 3 bases, with 11 bases spanning the gap. CDR3 length: 14 residues. The CDR3 region is CASSFLQGKETQYF. The CDR3 DNA follows: TGCGCCAGCAGCTTTTTACAGGGTAAAGAGACCCAGTACTTC.

With regard to this clonotype: An end of the junction does not agree with germline; a read error may underlie this. The chain employs TRBV4-1 and TRBJ2-5, with TRBD2 matching over 9 bases. Germline CDR1 and CDR2: MGHRA and YSYEKL. This CDR3 has 16 amino acids. The CDR3 loop is CASSEETAGGRETQYF. DNA of the CDR3: TGCGCCAGCAGCGAAGAGACAGCGGGGGGTCGGGAGACCCAGTACTTC.

J is TRBJ2-1 and V is TRBV6-2 or TRBV6-3; D gene uncertain. Germline V CDR1 and CDR2: MNHEY, SVGEGT. The CDR3 is made up of 14 amino acids. V lost 8 bases and J lost 4, with 15 bases in between. The chain's CDR3 is CASSLDQPYNEQFF. The CDR3 nucleotides are TGTGCCAGCTCGTTGGACCAACCTTACAATGAGCAGTTCTTC.

Only a few counts were recorded for this clonotype. The V call is TRBV5-1, the J call TRBJ2-4; D not certain. The V gene's germline CDR1 is SGHRS and CDR2 YFSETQ. V lost 0 bases and J 2 bases, leaving 9 bases between the germline ends. The length of the CDR3 is 15 residues. CDR3 DNA: TGCGCCAGCAGCTTGGTTGCTGGATCCAAAAACATTCAGTACTTC. Encoded protein: CASSLVAGSKNIQYF.

This clonotype came up a few times. The chain has TRBV12-3 or TRBV12-4 and TRBJ2-5; D gene ambiguous. Trimming left V 6 bases short and J 4 bases short, with 12 bases between. The length of the CDR3 is 13 residues. As DNA, the CDR3 is TGTGCCAGCAGCCGTAGTGCCGGAGAGACCCAGTACTTC. It translates to CASSRSAGETQYF.

V is TRBV5-1 and J is TRBJ2-3; D may be TRBD2 (6 bases). The CDR3 totals 16 residues. Germline assignment: CDR1 SGHRS and CDR2 YFSETQ. V lost 0 bases to trimming and J lost 1 base, with 12 bases between them. For the CDR3, the DNA is TGCGCCAGCAGCTTGGGATACGGGGGTGGCACAGATACGCAGTATTTT. Translated: CASSLGYGGGTDTQYF.